Each of the 16 T cell receptor beta chains below was sequenced from the same sample in a study of T-cell reconstitution after alpha-beta-depleted transplantation in children. Molecular barcoding with unique molecular identifiers was used for the TCRbeta library. TCRdb reprocessed the PCR reads via MiXCR and lists one record per CDR3 protein. Seen here are approximately 8,000 distinct CDR3 sequences, 12% observed once, and the top ten hold roughly 50%. The input for sequencing was PBMCs, mostly from graft donor cells, taken 60 days after TCRalphabeta/CD19-depleted stem cell transplant. The source is a patient aged 2-10 years who had a stem cell transplant for inherited bone marrow failure, so the T cells may come from the graft donor.

This clonotype has ten or more counts. The J gene is TRBJ1-6, the V gene TRBV2, with D perhaps TRBD1 (6 bases). Per germline, CDR1 SNHLY and CDR2 FYNNEI. The V end was cut by 8 bases, the J end by 5 bases, with 16 bases between. The length of the CDR3 is 15 residues. The chain's CDR3 is CASRTESTHNSPLHF. As DNA, the CDR3 is TGTGCCAGCCGGACAGAGTCGACTCATAATTCACCCCTCCACTTT.

The sample holds many counts of this clonotype. This chain connects TRBV7-2 to TRBJ1-5; D is unclear. From germline, CDR1 is SGHTA and CDR2 FQGNSA. The CDR3 spans 16 residues. The ends were cut back, 5 bases at V and 7 bases at J, with 21 bases in the middle. Here the CDR3 DNA reads TGTGCCAGCAGCCTAAATATAGGGTCCGGTGGCCAGCCCCAGCATTTT. It yields the protein CASSLNIGSGGQPQHF.

This clonotype was found many times. The chain combines TRBV11-3 with TRBJ2-5; TRBD1 might be the D (6 bases). V lost 6 bases, J lost 2 bases, and 13 bases lay in between. Germline CDR1 and CDR2: SGHNT and YENEEA. The CDR3 consists of 14 residues. The DNA of the CDR3 is TGTGCCAGCAGTCGGGCAGGGGATCAAGAGACCCAGTACTTC. It specifies CASSRAGDQETQYF.

This clonotype has at least ten counts. The chain combines TRBV4-3 with TRBJ1-1, with a weak D call TRBD1 (6 bases). This CDR3 region has 13 residues. Looked up from germline, CDR1 is LGHNA and CDR2 is YSLEER. V was cut by 6 bases and J by 1 base, with 9 bases left in between. The CDR3 reads CASSMDRNTEAFF. CDR3 in DNA: TGCGCCAGCAGTATGGACAGGAACACTGAAGCTTTCTTT.

This clonotype was seen ten or more times. The V call is TRBV5-1, the J call TRBJ2-3; 9 bases line up with TRBD2. The V gene's germline CDR1 is SGHRS and CDR2 YFSETQ. V gave up 9 bases and J gave up 2 bases; unmatched junction bases: 16. The CDR3 has 17 residues. The CDR3 region is CATIERGATLVTDTQYF. DNA of the CDR3: TGCGCCACCATCGAGCGGGGGGCTACCCTTGTCACAGATACGCAGTATTTT.

Sample share makes this clonotype large. This chain links TRBV5-1 with TRBJ1-1; D perhaps matches TRBD1 (5 bases). Trimming took 4 bases from V and 4 from J, leaving 17 bases between them. CDR1 SGHRS and CDR2 YFSETQ come from the germline V gene. CDR3 length: 15 residues. The CDR3, as DNA: TGCGCCAGCAGCCCACAGACAGTCGGGGGCACTGAAGCTTTCTTT. It yields the protein CASSPQTVGGTEAFF.

This clonotype has a count of ten or more. V and J are TRBV15 and TRBJ2-2, with D perhaps assigned TRBD1 or TRBD2 (5 bases each). There are 15 residues in the CDR3. Germline V gives CDR1 LNHNV, CDR2 YYDKDF (reference sequence). The germline V and J ends were trimmed by 6 bases and 7 bases, with 18 bases remaining between them. The CDR3 loop is CATSPGPKRGGELFF. The CDR3 nucleotides are TGTGCCACCAGTCCGGGACCAAAGAGGGGCGGGGAGCTGTTTTTT.

This clonotype appeared many times. The chain links TRBV20-1 to TRBJ1-1; D possibly corresponds to TRBD1 (5 bases). Germline CDR1 is DFQATT and CDR2 is SNEGSKA (reference sequence). The CDR3 runs 12 residues. V lost 5 bases, J lost 7 bases, and 14 bases lay in between. The CDR3, as DNA: TGCAGTGCTTTGGACATTGCGTTTGAAGCTTTCTTT. This codes for CSALDIAFEAFF.

This clonotype was seen only a few times. This chain connects TRBV19 to TRBJ1-5, with a weak D call TRBD1 (6 bases). The CDR3 contains 15 residues. V was clipped by 0 bases and J by 2 bases, with 8 bases between them. The V gene's germline CDR1 is LNHDA and CDR2 SQIVND (reference sequence). The DNA of the CDR3 is TGTGCCAGTAGTATAGATCCAGGGGGCAATCAGCCCCAGCATTTT. It encodes CASSIDPGGNQPQHF.

This clonotype was seen many times. The rearrangement uses TRBV7-2 and TRBJ2-1, with D perhaps TRBD2 (6 bases). V shed 5 bases and J shed 4 bases, with 12 bases lying between them. The CDR3 runs 14 residues. The germline CDR1 and CDR2 sequences are SGHTA and FQGNSA. CDR3 sequence reads: CASSPPGLYNEQFF. CDR3 in DNA: TGTGCCAGCAGCCCGCCGGGACTTTACAATGAGCAGTTCTTC.

In its sample, this clonotype was seen many times. The junction shows a germline mismatch at one end, possibly a read error. The CDR3 reads CASSHSRDRREF. The CDR3 DNA reads as TGTGCCAGCAGCCACTCGAGGGACCGACGGGAGTTT. V usage is TRBV2 and J usage is TRBJ1-1; tentatively, D is TRBD1 (5 bases). Germline CDR1 SNHLY, CDR2 FYNNEI. The CDR3 consists of 12 residues. Complete variable domain (other parts from reference TRBV2 and TRBJ1-1): EPEVTQTPSHQVTQMGQEVILRCVPISNHLYFYWYRQILGQKVEFLVSFYNNEISEKSEIFDDQFSVERPDGSNFTLKIRSTKLEDSAMYFCASSHSRDRREFGQGTRLTVV.

This clonotype was counted at least ten times. V and J are TRBV11-2 and TRBJ2-2, with D maybe TRBD2 (6 bases). The germline V gene has CDR1 SGHAT and CDR2 FQNNGV. The CDR3 loop spans 15 amino acids. The V end was cut by 1 base, the J end by 8 bases, with 14 bases between. The CDR3 is CASSLGGTPVGELFF. The CDR3 nucleotides are TGTGCCAGCAGCTTAGGTGGGACTCCGGTGGGGGAGCTGTTTTTT. The full variable domain, completed using reference TRBV11-2 and TRBJ2-2, is EAGVAQSPRYKIIEKRQSVAFWCNPISGHATLYWYQQILGQGPKLLIQFQNNGVVDDSQLPKDRFSAERLKGVDSTLKIQPAKLEDSAVYLCASSLGGTPVGELFFGEGSRLTVL.

The table lists this clonotype with many counts. The chain is built from TRBV4-2 and TRBJ2-5; the match to TRBD2 covers 10 bases. Germline trimming cut 0 bases from V and 4 bases from J; bases unmatched to any gene: 8. Per the germline V gene, CDR1 is LGHNA and CDR2 is YNFKEQ. The CDR3 is 17 residues long. The CDR3 DNA reads as TGTGCCAGCAGCCAAGATTTAGCGGGAGGACACTCAGAGACCCAGTACTTC. Amino acid sequence: CASSQDLAGGHSETQYF.

This clonotype occurred many times. The CDR3 is CATSAPGTSGKETQYF. For the CDR3, the DNA is TGTGCCACCAGTGCCCCCGGGACTAGCGGGAAAGAGACCCAGTACTTC. J is TRBJ2-5 and V is TRBV24-1, with 13 bases that match TRBD2. J was trimmed by 3 bases and V by 5 bases; bases with no gene match: 5. The germline V gene encodes CDR1 KGHDR and CDR2 SFDVKD. This CDR3 comprises 16 residues.

This clonotype has a handful of counts. V and J are TRBV5-6 and TRBJ2-7; TRBD2 matches at 9 bases. Germline V gene sequence: CDR1 SGHDT, CDR2 YYEEEE. This CDR3 is built from 18 residues. The V segment lost 4 bases and the J segment 3 bases; nucleotides outside the gene matches: 17. CDR3: CASSPWRGGRASYYEQYF. The CDR3 DNA reads TGTGCCAGCAGCCCCTGGCGGGGCGGGAGGGCCTCTTACTACGAGCAGTACTTC.

In this sample, this clonotype turned up many times. The gene calls are TRBV18 and TRBJ2-3; the D is unclear. Germline loops: CDR1 KGHSH, CDR2 LQKENI. CDR3 length equals 13 residues. Trimming shortened V by 4 bases and J by 1 base, and 6 bases separated the two germline ends. The CDR3 spells CASSRLGTDTQYF. In DNA form, the CDR3 reads TGTGCCAGCTCACGACTCGGCACAGATACGCAGTATTTT.